These 17 T cell receptor beta chains were sequenced from one sample in a study of cytomegalovirus exposure and HLA in healthy donors. Vbeta (60) and Jbeta (13) primers were used in the PCR. Sequenced by immunoSEQ multiplex PCR; TCRdb stores in-frame clones only, minus some. This table holds about 120,000 clones, approximately 78% found once. The sequenced sample consisted of PBMCs. The receptors here all came from a man between 40 and 49 years old in good health and CMV-seronegative.

The chain couples TRBV27 to TRBJ1-2, with D maybe TRBD1 (6 bases). CDR3 length: 14 amino acids. The V end lost 3 bases, the J end lost 4 bases, and 12 bases lay between the germline ends. Looked up from germline, CDR1 is MNHEY and CDR2 is SMNVEV (reference sequence). The CDR3 here is CASSFQGLRYGYTF. CDR3 nucleotide sequence: TGTGCCAGCAGTTTTCAGGGGCTTCGCTATGGCTACACCTTC.

The V and J genes are TRBV5-4 and TRBJ2-1; 7 positions agree with TRBD2. The junction had 10 bases not matched to a gene; V was cut back by 1 base and J by 0 bases. The CDR3 runs to 18 residues. Germline lookup yields CDR1 SGHNT and CDR2 YYREEE (reference sequence). The DNA of the CDR3 is TGTGCCAGCAGCTTGAGTAGCGGGCCTTTCAGCTCCTACAATGAGCAGTTCTTC. This sequence encodes CASSLSSGPFSSYNEQFF. Combining the CDR3 with reference TRBV5-4 and TRBJ2-1 gives the whole variable domain ETGVTQSPTHLIKTRGQQVTLRCSSQSGHNTVSWYQQALGQGPQFIFQYYREEENGRGNFPPRFSGLQFPNYSSELNVNALELDDSALYLCASSLSSGPFSSYNEQFFGPGTRLTVL.

Worth noting for this clone: Sequence at one end of the junction differs from germline and may be a read error. This rearrangement joins TRBV7-9 to TRBJ2-7, with 11 bases identical to TRBD1. This CDR3 region has 16 residues. Germline V CDR1 and CDR2: SEHNR, FQNEAQ (reference sequence). CDR3 coding DNA: TGTGCCAACAGCTTAAGGACAGGGGGCAAATCCTACGAGCAGTACTTC. Protein product: CANSLRTGGKSYEQYF.

This clone was picked up a small number of times. The chain couples TRBV19 to TRBJ2-7; 9 nucleotides align to TRBD1. After removal of 4 bases from V and 2 bases from J, the junction contained 3 bases not matched to a gene. The CDR3 covers 14 residues. Germline V gene data show CDR1 as LNHDA and CDR2 as SQIVND (reference sequence). Here the CDR3 DNA reads TGTGCCAGTAGTAAGGGACAGGGAACCTACGAGCAGTACTTC. This gives the protein CASSKGQGTYEQYF.

The chain employs TRBV14 and TRBJ1-6, with a tentative D call TRBD1 (5 bases). The germline V gene has CDR1 SGHDN and CDR2 FVKESK. Trimming pared 1 base from V and 5 bases from J, leaving 9 bases between. The CDR3 is 15 amino acids. Here the CDR3 reads CASSQAGGNNSPLHF. CDR3 coding DNA: TGTGCCAGCAGCCAAGCCGGGGGGAATAATTCACCCCTCCACTTT.

The chain uses TRBV2 and TRBJ2-1; possible D gene TRBD2, 6 bases. Trimming shortened V by 6 bases and J by 0 bases, and 18 bases separated the two germline ends. The length of the CDR3 is 17 residues. The germline V gene encodes CDR1 SNHLY and CDR2 FYNNEI. In DNA, the CDR3 is TGTGCCAGCAGGCCCCTCGGGAGAGCTTCCTCCTACAATGAGCAGTTCTTC. Amino acids: CASRPLGRASSYNEQFF.

The V gene is TRBV6-6, the J gene TRBJ2-7; TRBD1 is a possible D gene (6 bases). This CDR3 is 16 amino acids long. Germline CDR1 and CDR2: MNHNY and SVGAGI (reference sequence). The V and J ends lost 4 bases and 2 bases respectively, with 18 bases between them. CDR3 sequence reads: CASSWAGATGAYEQYF. CDR3 DNA sequence: TGTGCCAGCAGTTGGGCAGGGGCGACCGGGGCCTACGAGCAGTACTTC.

V and J are TRBV10-3 and TRBJ2-7, with 7 bases aligning to TRBD2. The CDR3 loop spans 15 amino acids. The germline V gene has CDR1 ENHRY and CDR2 SYGVKD. V shed 8 bases, J shed 2 bases, and the junction held 12 bases outside the gene matches. This chain's CDR3 is CAIDGAGDPTYEQYF. The CDR3 nucleotides read TGTGCCATCGATGGGGCGGGAGACCCAACCTACGAGCAGTACTTC.

V is TRBV7-2 and J is TRBJ2-7; D remains unclear. Germline V gene lookup returns CDR1 SGHTA and CDR2 FQGNSA. This CDR3 has 11 residues. The V and J ends lost 5 bases and 2 bases respectively, with 4 bases between them. The CDR3 loop is CASSPAYEQYF. DNA for the CDR3: TGTGCCAGCAGCCCCGCCTACGAGCAGTACTTC.

The gene calls are TRBV6-1 and TRBJ1-2; 10 nucleotides agree with TRBD1. The junction had 4 bases not matched to a gene; V was cut back by 6 bases and J by 3 bases. Per germline, CDR1 MNHNS and CDR2 SASEGT. The CDR3 loop spans 14 amino acids. CDR3 loop: CASRGQGLDYGYTF. CDR3 nucleotides: TGTGCCAGCAGGGGACAGGGGTTGGACTATGGCTACACCTTC.

The rearrangement uses TRBV4-3 and TRBJ2-1; 9 nucleotides line up with TRBD2. CDR1 LGHNA and CDR2 YSLEER come from the germline V gene. Trimming cost V 0 bases and J 0 bases; bases outside gene matches: 15. The CDR3 is 21 amino acids. CDR3 nucleotide sequence: TGCGCCAGCAGCCAAGAAGCGGGGGGCCTCCTTAAACCGAGCTCCTACAATGAGCAGTTCTTC. Its protein is CASSQEAGGLLKPSSYNEQFF.

This chain connects TRBV4-3 to TRBJ2-7; maybe TRBD1 (6 bases). The CDR3 is 15 residues long. The V and J ends lost 0 bases and 2 bases respectively, with 11 bases between them. Germline V CDR1 and CDR2: LGHNA, YSLEER. For the CDR3, the DNA is TGCGCCAGCAGCCAAGATCCGAGACAGGCCTACGAGCAGTACTTC. Amino acids: CASSQDPRQAYEQYF.

The chain uses TRBV28 and TRBJ1-2; tentatively, D is TRBD1 (5 bases). V was shortened by 5 bases and J by 8 bases, with 18 bases between the two germline ends. The CDR3 covers 14 residues. Germline V gene sequence: CDR1 MDHEN, CDR2 SYDVKM. CDR3 DNA: TGTGCCAGCAGTCTACCTCGCCAGGGTGGCGGCTACACCTTC. Translating it yields CASSLPRQGGGYTF.

J is TRBJ1-6 and V is TRBV2; the match to TRBD1 covers 8 bases. Germline V gene sequence: CDR1 SNHLY, CDR2 FYNNEI. Trimming removed 6 bases from V and 1 base from J; junction bases left unmatched: 8. The CDR3 totals 17 residues. CDR3 in amino acids: CASSRRTGLSYNSPLHF. CDR3 nucleotide sequence: TGTGCCAGCAGCCGCCGGACAGGGTTATCCTATAATTCACCCCTCCACTTT.

The V gene is TRBV5-5, the J gene TRBJ2-7, with 8 nucleotides matching TRBD1. V shed 2 bases, J shed 2 bases, and the junction held 6 bases outside the gene matches. CDR3 size: 15 residues. Looked up from germline, CDR1 is SGHKS and CDR2 is YYEKEE (reference sequence). The CDR3 spells CASSFVGTGTYEQYF. The CDR3 DNA sequence: TGTGCCAGCAGCTTCGTGGGGACAGGAACCTACGAGCAGTACTTC.

This clone was recorded once. This chain joins TRBV5-1 and TRBJ1-1; D not resolved. This CDR3 has 13 amino acids. V was clipped by 6 bases and J by 0 bases, with 9 bases between them. CDR1 and CDR2 from the germline V gene are SGHRS and YFSETQ. CDR3 in DNA: TGCGCCAGCAAACCGGTTATGAACACTGAAGCTTTCTTT. Protein: CASKPVMNTEAFF.

The chain has TRBV5-1 and TRBJ2-7; 8 bases are shared with TRBD2. CDR3 length equals 15 residues. The trim removed 0 bases at V and 5 bases at J, leaving 7 bases unmatched. Per the germline V gene, CDR1 is SGHRS and CDR2 is YFSETQ. CDR3 protein: CASSLAPAGAHEQYF. For the CDR3, the DNA is TGCGCCAGCAGCTTGGCCCCAGCGGGGGCACACGAGCAGTACTTC.